Following are 13 T cell receptor beta chains from one sample sequenced in a study of regulatory T cells in long-lasting Graves disease. Investigators prepared the TCR beta libraries by applying iRepertoire HTBI primers and Arm-PCR of CDR3 regions. TCRdb re-derived calls from the multiplex PCR reads in MiXCR, one entry per CDR3 protein. Of about 470,000 distinct CDR3 sequences listed, roughly 20% are singletons. Noted time point: persistent/refractory GD, antithyroid drugs over 5 years with positive TRAb. Researchers made the TCR library from RNA that was extracted from PBMCs. The sample in question was peripheral blood mononuclear cells (PBMCs), obtained when the disease was refractory, from a patient treated with antithyroid drugs. The receptors stem from a female donor with Graves disease.

This clonotype was counted many times. The J gene is TRBJ1-1, the V gene TRBV27; D not certain. Trimming left V 0 bases short and J 1 base short, with 9 bases between. Per the germline V gene, CDR1 is MNHEY and CDR2 is SMNVEV (reference sequence). The CDR3 is made up of 15 amino acids. CDR3 amino acids: CASSLSGYPNTEAFF. The CDR3 DNA follows: TGTGCCAGCAGTTTATCGGGGTACCCGAACACTGAAGCTTTCTTT.

This chain uses TRBV19 with TRBJ1-2; D is unclear. The germline gives CDR1 LNHDA, CDR2 SQIVND (reference sequence). This CDR3 region has 15 residues. The ends were cut back, 3 bases at V and 5 bases at J, with 16 bases in the middle. The DNA for the CDR3 is TGTGCCAGTAGTATGACATGGGCAAAGGCATATGGCTACACCTTC. It yields the protein CASSMTWAKAYGYTF.

The table lists this clonotype with a few counts. This chain joins TRBV29-1 and TRBJ1-4; no clear D. The CDR3 sequence is 14 residues long. Germline CDR1 SQVTM, CDR2 ANQGSEA. The ends were cut back, 6 bases at V and 5 bases at J, with 16 bases in the middle. The CDR3 DNA sequence: TGCAGCGTCGCCTCCGGGCAGTCGAATGAAAAACTGTTTTTT. This codes for CSVASGQSNEKLFF.

This clonotype was seen ten or more times. The rearrangement joins TRBV28 to TRBJ1-4; 10 bases fit TRBD1. The CDR3 covers 14 residues. Looked up from germline, CDR1 is MDHEN and CDR2 is SYDVKM. After removal of 6 bases from V and 5 bases from J, the junction contained 3 bases not matched to a gene. CDR3 DNA sequence: TGTGCCAGCAGCTGGACAGGGGGAAATGAAAAACTGTTTTTT. Its translation: CASSWTGGNEKLFF.

This chain links TRBV20-1 with TRBJ2-7; D is unresolved. This CDR3 has 12 residues. Germline V gene lookup returns CDR1 DFQATT and CDR2 SNEGSKA (reference sequence). The V end lost 3 bases, the J end lost 4 bases, and 10 bases lay between the germline ends. In DNA form, the CDR3 reads TGCAGTGCTAGGAACCTAGGGTACGAGCAGTACTTC. Translating gives CSARNLGYEQYF.

Note on this clonotype: This may stem from a read error, because a much larger clone lies one nucleotide away. The chain links TRBV30 to TRBJ1-5, with no clear D. Trimming cost V 4 bases and J 7 bases, with 14 bases left between them. Germline V lookup: CDR1 GTSNPN, CDR2 SVGIG (reference sequence). There are 13 residues in the CDR3. The CDR3 loop reads CAWNLEGGQPQHF. The DNA of the CDR3 is TGTGCCTGGAATCTGGAGGGAGGGCAGCCCCAGCATTTT. Drawing the rest from reference TRBV30 and TRBJ1-5, the complete variable domain is SQTIHQWPATLVQPVGSPLSLECTVEGTSNPNLYWYRQAAGRGLQLLFYSVGIGQISSEVPQNLSASRPQDRQFILSSKKLLLSDSGFYLCAWNLEGGQPQHFGDGTRLSIL.

This clonotype was detected ten times or more. This chain connects TRBV7-9 to TRBJ2-7, with a possible D match to TRBD2 (5 bases). Germline CDR1 reads SEHNR; CDR2 reads FQNEAQ (reference sequence). V was pared by 5 bases and J by 4 bases, with 12 bases between. The CDR3 totals 13 residues. This CDR3 reads CASSGPGSYEQYF. The DNA of the CDR3 is TGTGCCAGCAGCGGGCCGGGAAGTTACGAGCAGTACTTC.

In its sample, this clonotype was seen many times. The chain has TRBV28 and TRBJ2-5; tentatively, D is TRBD2 (6 bases). Trimming removed 5 bases from V and 4 bases from J, with 11 bases in between. Germline CDR1 is MDHEN and CDR2 is SYDVKM. The CDR3 is 13 residues long. In nucleotides, the CDR3 is TGTGCCAGCAGTCCCGGGGGAACAGAGACCCAGTACTTC. This encodes CASSPGGTETQYF.

In its sample, this clonotype was seen a few times. This chain joins TRBV6-5 and TRBJ2-2, with a weak D call TRBD1 (5 bases). CDR1 MNHEY and CDR2 SVGAGI come from the germline V gene. V was shortened by 2 bases and J by 2 bases, with 9 bases between the two germline ends. The CDR3 consists of 15 residues. The CDR3 loop is CASSYGAFNTGELFF. As DNA, the CDR3 is TGTGCCAGCAGTTACGGGGCCTTCAACACCGGGGAGCTGTTTTTT.

This clonotype has a count of ten or more. The V and J genes are TRBV28 and TRBJ1-1; possibly TRBD1 for D (5 bases). There are 14 residues in the CDR3. The V gene's germline CDR1 is MDHEN and CDR2 SYDVKM. With 8 bases removed from V and 5 bases from J, the gap between germline ends came to 18 bases. CDR3 in DNA: TGTGCCAGCTTCTCTCGAGGCCGGGGGACTGAAGCTTTCTTT. The encoded protein is CASFSRGRGTEAFF.

This clonotype was seen only a few times. This rearrangement joins TRBV7-2 to TRBJ1-4; 7 bases line up with TRBD1. Germline assignment: CDR1 SGHTA and CDR2 FQGNSA. Trimming took 6 bases from V and 0 from J; bases not matched to a gene: 4. The CDR3 extends over 15 amino acids. The CDR3: CASRLTGTTNEKLFF. The CDR3 DNA sequence: TGTGCCAGCAGGTTGACAGGGACAACTAATGAAAAACTGTTTTTT. The whole variable domain, remainder taken from reference TRBV7-2 and TRBJ1-4, is GAGVSQSPSNKVTEKGKDVELRCDPISGHTALYWYRQSLGQGLEFLIYFQGNSAPDKSGLPSDRFSAERTGGSVSTLTIQRTQQEDSAVYLCASRLTGTTNEKLFFGSGTQLSVL.

About this clonotype itself: This may stem from a read error, because a much larger clone lies one nucleotide away. It is likely a read error, because the conserved phenylalanine at the end of the CDR3 is missing. The rearrangement links TRBV28 to TRBJ1-1; a weak D match, TRBD1 (5 bases). The ends were cut back, 6 bases at V and 6 bases at J, with 17 bases in the middle. In germline, CDR1 is MDHEN, CDR2 SYDVKM. The CDR3 is 14 amino acids. The CDR3: CASSLPGGDPEAFL. The DNA of the CDR3 is TGTGCCAGCAGCCTCCCGGGGGGAGATCCTGAAGCTTTCCTT.

This clonotype came up many times. The chain combines TRBV7-9 with TRBJ2-7; TRBD1 matches at 7 bases. The CDR3 is 16 residues long. Germline V gene sequence: CDR1 SEHNR, CDR2 FQNEAQ (reference sequence). The V segment lost 1 base and the J segment 2 bases; nucleotides outside the gene matches: 8. The CDR3 nucleotides are TGTGCCAGCAGCTTAGATGGGACAGTTTCTACCTACGAGCAGTACTTC. As protein: CASSLDGTVSTYEQYF.